This TCR beta chain was recovered during a study of T cell changes during pregnancy in multiple sclerosis. The CDR3 consists of 13 residues. The V gene lost 2 bases and the J gene lost 5 bases, with 9 bases spanning the gap. Germline loops: CDR1 MDHEN, CDR2 SYDVKM. Using immunoSEQ multiplex PCR, the repertoire was profiled, and TCRdb retains in-frame clones only, with some absent. The sample records tens of thousands of clones, 75% to 90% being singletons. This clone has a handful of counts. This specimen consisted of peripheral blood, obtained before pregnancy. This receptor was identified in a female donor with multiple sclerosis, enrolled in a pregnancy study. This chain connects TRBV28 to TRBJ2-5; no clear D gene. The chain's CDR3 is CASSLVSLETQYF. The CDR3 nucleotides read TGTGCCAGCAGTTTAGTTAGTCTGGAGACCCAGTACTTC.